The source of this T cell receptor (beta chain) is a study of cytotoxic CD8 clonotypes in ibrutinib-treated CLL. At the level of the study: Following a median approximately eleven months of treatment, with a range of 6 to 36, response samples were taken.

This clone turned up a few times. Its antigen is not identified. CDR1 SGHRS and CDR2 YFSETQ come from the germline V gene. V lost 4 bases to trimming and J lost 1 base, with 15 bases between them. The CDR3 contains 15 residues. Notes on the study in general: Different sampling times were used for sustained-remission and progressing patients.

The data were produced by immunoSEQ multiplex PCR, yet TCRdb's version contains in-frame clones alone and is incomplete. The sample contains around 19,000 clones, approximately 60% of which appear only once. The genes are TRBV5-1 and TRBJ2-7, with D possibly being TRBD2 (6 bases). This TCR was recovered from a human donor with chronic lymphocytic leukemia. Here the sequenced sample was PBMCs, taken after 12 months of ibrutinib treatment. The CDR3 protein is CASSPVPGGSYEQYF. The CDR3 coding sequence is TGCGCCAGCAGCCCCGTCCCCGGGGGATCCTACGAGCAGTACTTC.